Presented here are 14 T cell receptor beta chains from one specimen sequenced in a study of tumor and adjacent non-tumor tissue in lung cancer. A modified ARM-PCR protocol with three rounds of nested PCR amplified TCRbeta. In TCRdb, the multiplex PCR reads were re-called with MiXCR into one record per CDR3 protein. In the table there are more than 35,000 distinct CDR3 sequences, roughly three fifths of which are singletons. No cell sorting was done before RNA was extracted from the tissue. More than 3 cm separated this lung sample from the edge of the tumor. The sequenced sample consisted of distant non-tumor lung tissue. These receptors all come from a woman in her thirties or forties with non-small cell lung cancer.

Turning to this clonotype: The missing conserved phenylalanine or tryptophan at the end of this CDR3 makes a read error likely. DNA for the CDR3: TGTGCCAGCAGTTTGGGAAGCATAGATACGCAGTATTTA. It yields the protein CASSLGSIDTQYL. The V gene is TRBV28, the J gene TRBJ2-3; no definite D call. The CDR3 is 13 residues long. CDR1 is MDHEN, CDR2 SYDVKM, per germline.

In its sample, this clonotype was seen many times. J is TRBJ1-1 and V is TRBV7-9; D is perhaps TRBD1 (5 bases). V lost 1 base and J lost 4, with 13 bases in between. The CDR3 loop spans 15 amino acids. Germline V gene sequence: CDR1 SEHNR, CDR2 FQNEAQ (reference sequence). CDR3 protein: CASSLGVSGTTEAFF. CDR3 sequence (DNA): TGTGCCAGCAGCTTAGGGGTAAGCGGGACCACTGAAGCTTTCTTT.

This clonotype was counted only a few times. The J gene is TRBJ2-1, the V gene TRBV5-1; D ambiguous. The length of the CDR3 is 15 residues. Germline values: CDR1 SGHRS, CDR2 YFSETQ. Trimming cost V 1 base and J 2 bases, with 10 bases left between them. DNA for the CDR3: TGCGCCAGCAGCTTGTTCACTTCCCCCTACAATGAGCAGTTCTTC. This codes for CASSLFTSPYNEQFF.

In regard to this clonotype: At one of its ends the junction is not consistent with the germline gene, which may arise from a read error. The rearrangement joins TRBV29-1 to TRBJ2-5; D not certain. Germline CDR1 and CDR2: SQVTM and ANQGSEA. The CDR3 is made up of 14 amino acids. The CDR3 here is CSVYMAVVQETHYF. CDR3 DNA: TGCAGCGTTTATATGGCGGTTGTCCAAGAGACCCACTACTTC.

This clonotype appeared a few times. The chain carries TRBV10-3 and TRBJ2-1; 8 nucleotides agree with TRBD2. Germline CDR1 ENHRY, CDR2 SYGVKD. V shed 6 bases and J 4 bases; nucleotides not matched to a gene: 14. CDR3 length: 17 amino acids. Here the CDR3 DNA reads TGTGCCATCAGGAGGGGGTCAAGCGGGAGCCAGTACAATGAGCAGTTCTTC. Translation gives CAIRRGSSGSQYNEQFF.

With regard to this clonotype: A much larger clone lies one base from this, so it may be a read error. The chain links TRBV28 to TRBJ2-7; D is perhaps TRBD1 or TRBD2 (5 bases each). The CDR3 is 14 amino acids. Germline values: CDR1 MDHEN, CDR2 SYDVKM. CDR3 coding DNA: TGTACCAGCAGACTGGGACGGCTAACCTACGAGCAGTACTTC. Its translation: CTSRLGRLTYEQYF.

A word on this clonotype: No conserved phenylalanine or tryptophan is present at the end of the CDR3, so a read error is the likely explanation. V usage is TRBV7-9 and J usage is TRBJ2-7; D not certain. The CDR3 is 13 amino acids. Germline loops: CDR1 SEHNR, CDR2 FQNEAQ (reference sequence). Trimming took off 2 bases at V and 4 bases at J, with 9 bases between the two ends. Here the CDR3 DNA reads TGTGCCAGCAGCTTATTCTCCACGTACGAGCAGTACTTA. Its protein is CASSLFSTYEQYL.

Ten or more counts support this clonotype. The rearrangement joins TRBV20-1 to TRBJ2-1, with TRBD2 matching 12 bases. Germline V gene data show CDR1 as DFQATT and CDR2 as SNEGSKA (reference sequence). The V gene end was trimmed by 6 bases and the J gene end by 9 bases; junction bases not matched to a gene: 12. This CDR3 is 15 amino acids long. The CDR3 DNA reads as TGCAGTGCATCTCGTCCTAGCGGGGGGGCATTTGAGCAGTTCTTC. Amino acid sequence: CSASRPSGGAFEQFF.

For this clonotype: An end of the junction differs from the germline gene, which may be a read error. The V and J genes are TRBV11-2 and TRBJ1-2; no clear D gene. This CDR3 region has 14 residues. In germline, CDR1 is SGHAT, CDR2 FQNNGV. The CDR3 DNA follows: TGTGCCAGCAGCGATCAACAGAGACTCTCTGGCTACGCCTTC. Translated: CASSDQQRLSGYAF.

This clonotype appeared many times. The chain is built from TRBV4-1 and TRBJ1-2, with TRBD1 as a possible D gene (5 bases). This CDR3 region has 15 residues. The germline V gene has CDR1 MGHRA and CDR2 YSYEKL. Trimming pared 2 bases from V and 4 bases from J, leaving 14 bases between. CDR3 protein: CASSQIQVDGYGYTF. The CDR3 nucleotides are TGCGCCAGCAGCCAAATACAGGTCGATGGCTATGGCTACACCTTC.

Worth noting for this clonotype: At one boundary the junction diverges from the germline segment, which might be a read error. The chain uses TRBV28 and TRBJ2-7, with a possible D match to TRBD2 (5 bases). The CDR3 contains 16 residues. Germline loops: CDR1 MDHEN, CDR2 SYDVKM. In DNA, the CDR3 is TGTGCCAGCAGCCCTCCTACCCCTCACCGGGGATACGAGCACTACTTC. Amino acid sequence: CASSPPTPHRGYEHYF.

V is TRBV2 and J is TRBJ2-1, with D uncertain. Germline V gene sequence: CDR1 SNHLY, CDR2 FYNNEI. V lost 6 bases and J 3 bases, leaving 6 bases between the germline ends. There are 12 residues in the CDR3. CDR3 region: CASRELYNEQFF. The CDR3 DNA sequence: TGTGCCAGCAGGGAACTCTACAATGAGCAGTTCTTC.

In regard to this clonotype: This may come from a read error, since a much larger clone is one base off. This sequence joins TRBV20-1 and TRBJ1-2, with a tentative D call TRBD1 (6 bases). The CDR3 has 13 amino acids. Germline CDR1 is DFQATT and CDR2 is SNEGSKA (reference sequence). The CDR3 region is CSTRDRGAYGYTF. The CDR3 nucleotides are TGCAGTACTAGAGATCGGGGGGCTTATGGCTACACCTTC.

With respect to this clonotype: This may be a read error, as it is one base from a much larger clone. The rearrangement links TRBV20-1 to TRBJ2-3; D gene ambiguous. The germline gives CDR1 DFQATT, CDR2 SNEGSKA (reference sequence). CDR3 size: 14 residues. In nucleotides, the CDR3 is TGCAGTGCTAGAAATGCCCTCTTCACAGATACGCAGTGTTTT. This gives the protein CSARNALFTDTQCF.